This T cell receptor (beta chain) was observed in a study of shared clonotypes between healthy human individuals. CD45RO-negative, CCR7-positively selected cells formed the naive CD8 fraction, excluding terminally differentiated effector memory CD45RA+ cells. Produced via immunoSEQ multiplex PCR; TCRdb's table is partial and in-frame only. The sample lists about 2.2 million clones, just over 90% occurring once. Trimming cost V 2 bases and J 4 bases, with 13 bases left between them. The V gene's germline CDR1 is MNHNY and CDR2 SVGAGI (reference sequence). The CDR3 consists of 15 residues. This receptor was obtained from a man between 18 and 29 years old in good health. Some clones in this sample may be carry-over from other donors' samples. Input material: naive CD8+ T cells from PBMCs. The chain links TRBV6-6 to TRBJ2-3; D might be TRBD2 (7 bases). CDR3 bases: TGTGCCAGCAGTTACGGGGGGGCGCAGGCAGATACGCAGTATTTT. Protein: CASSYGGAQADTQYF.